This TCR beta chain was identified in a study of blood T cell repertoires in COVID-19. Clones were sequenced by immunoSEQ multiplex PCR, and TCRdb holds only the in-frame ones, with some missing. This sample has around 200,000 clones, with 70% to 90% found just once. CDR3 size: 15 residues. V was shortened by 5 bases and J by 2 bases, with 16 bases between the two germline ends. CDR1 and CDR2 (germline): SGHDN, FVKESK. The chain uses TRBV14 and TRBJ2-7, with D possibly matching TRBD2 (6 bases). The source material was PBMCs or T cells enriched from blood (not recorded which). The TCR was taken from a woman between 50 and 59 years old in a cohort exposed to, infected with or recovered from COVID-19 (not recorded which). The CDR3 DNA follows: TGTGCCAGCAGCTCTTGGGGGGAAGGGGCCTACGAGCAGTACTTC. This translates into CASSSWGEGAYEQYF.